Here is one T cell receptor (beta chain) with its context. The assay was immunoSEQ multiplex PCR, and TCRdb's table has in-frame clones only and misses some. The top ten hold less than 25% of the sample, which has 130,000 or so clones, roughly 85% seen once. The entry originates in a study of radiation and T cells in renal cell carcinoma. Germline CDR1 is LGHNA and CDR2 is YSLEER. The J segment lost 6 bases and the V segment lost 4 bases, leaving 8 bases of the junction unmatched. CDR3 length: 15 amino acids. Described time point: baseline pretreatment blood. Treatment given: 15 Gy SBRT to primary tumor, nephrectomy 4 weeks later. Radiation-treated patients gave blood at baseline, week 2 and week 4.

This chain connects TRBV4-3 to TRBJ2-2, with 7 bases matching TRBD1. Sequenced here: blood, sampled from a patient whose treatment included radiotherapy and nephrectomy. This TCR was recovered from a woman in her 50s with renal cell carcinoma. The CDR3 here is CASSRQETGAGELFF. The CDR3 region has the DNA TGCGCCAGCAGCCGCCAGGAAACAGGGGCCGGGGAGCTGTTTTTT.